The 11 T cell receptor beta chains in this list originate from one sample, sequenced in a study of T-cell reconstitution after alpha-beta-depleted transplantation in children. Using unique molecular identifiers, the investigators prepared the TCRbeta library. TCRdb reprocessed the PCR reads with MiXCR, giving one entry per CDR3 protein. The sample carries about 540,000 distinct CDR3 sequences, around 18% recorded once. Sequenced here: PBMCs from the stem cell graft donor, sampled from the stem cell graft. The receptor source for this set is a human donor who donated a stem cell graft to a child with acute lymphoblastic leukemia.

In its sample, this clonotype was seen a few times. The chain recombines TRBV20-1 with TRBJ2-3; no definite D call. Germline values: CDR1 DFQATT, CDR2 SNEGSKA (reference sequence). This CDR3 is 13 amino acids long. The V end lost 3 bases, the J end lost 2 bases, and 9 bases lay between the germline ends. The CDR3 nucleotides are TGCAGTGCTAGGAACGAGTACACAGATACGCAGTATTTT. Its translation is CSARNEYTDTQYF.

This clonotype occurred a few times. V gene TRBV29-1 combines with J gene TRBJ2-3, with D perhaps TRBD1 or TRBD2 (5 bases each). The CDR3 has 13 residues. CDR1 is SQVTM and CDR2 is ANQGSEA in the germline V gene. V lost 7 bases, J lost 10 bases, and 21 bases lay in between. The CDR3 sequence: CSGSRGLLVAQYF. The CDR3 region has the DNA TGCAGCGGAAGCCGGGGCCTCCTTGTAGCGCAGTATTTT.

The rearrangement links TRBV12-3 or TRBV12-4 to TRBJ2-3; the match to TRBD1 covers 8 bases. The CDR3 spans 16 residues. V shed 6 bases, J shed 2 bases, and the junction held 10 bases outside the gene matches. In DNA, the CDR3 is TGTGCCAGCAGCACCGCGGCAGGGGGCCCCACAGATACGCAGTATTTT. Its protein is CASSTAAGGPTDTQYF.

V and J are TRBV7-8 and TRBJ1-5, with TRBD1 matching over 8 bases. The junction had 4 bases not matched to a gene; V was cut back by 5 bases and J by 1 base. The CDR3 length is 15 residues. CDR1 is SGHVS and CDR2 is FQNEAQ in the germline V gene. The CDR3 spells CASSQDRASNQPQHF. In DNA form, the CDR3 reads TGTGCCAGCAGCCAGGACAGGGCGAGCAATCAGCCCCAGCATTTT.

This rearrangement joins TRBV9 to TRBJ2-1; the D gene is possibly TRBD2 (7 bases). CDR1 is SGDLS and CDR2 is YYNGEE in the germline V gene. V was clipped by 0 bases and J by 7 bases, with 23 bases between them. This CDR3 region has 18 residues. CDR3 DNA: TGTGCCAGCAGCGTAGAGGGGGATAAGCGGGAAATCAAGAATGAGCAGTTCTTC. It yields the protein CASSVEGDKREIKNEQFF.

This clonotype has only a few counts. The V gene is TRBV20-1, the J gene TRBJ2-3; TRBD2 matches 12 bases. From germline, CDR1 is DFQATT and CDR2 SNEGSKA (reference sequence). This CDR3 comprises 17 residues. Trimming took 0 bases from V and 1 from J; bases not matched to a gene: 5. CDR3 bases: TGCAGTGCTAGAGATCTCCGACTAGCGGGAGGCACAGATACGCAGTATTTT. Translation gives CSARDLRLAGGTDTQYF.

V usage is TRBV20-1 and J usage is TRBJ2-1; the match to TRBD2 covers 7 bases. This CDR3 is 15 amino acids long. V shed 2 bases, J shed 0 bases, and the junction held 4 bases outside the gene matches. CDR1 and CDR2 (germline): DFQATT, SNEGSKA (reference sequence). CDR3: CSARWRGSSYNEQFF. For the CDR3, the DNA is TGCAGTGCTAGATGGCGGGGGAGCTCCTACAATGAGCAGTTCTTC.

The chain links TRBV5-1 to TRBJ2-2, with a possible D match to TRBD2 (6 bases). Per germline, CDR1 SGHRS and CDR2 YFSETQ. Trimming removed 2 bases from V and 1 base from J, with 9 bases in between. The CDR3 is made up of 15 amino acids. CDR3 sequence: CASSFRLENTGELFF. The DNA of the CDR3 is TGCGCCAGCAGCTTCCGACTAGAGAACACCGGGGAGCTGTTTTTT.

CDR3 DNA: TGCGCCAGCAGCTTTGGGGAGGTCTCCTACAATGAGCAGTTCTTC. Translated: CASSFGEVSYNEQFF. The chain joins TRBV5-1 to TRBJ2-1; D is perhaps TRBD2 (6 bases). Trimming took off 2 bases at V and 0 bases at J, with 9 bases between the two ends. In germline, CDR1 is SGHRS, CDR2 YFSETQ. The CDR3 loop spans 15 amino acids. The entire variable domain, with the rest obtained from reference TRBV5-1 and TRBJ2-1, is as follows: KAGVTQTPRYLIKTRGQQVTLSCSPISGHRSVSWYQQTPGQGLQFLFEYFSETQRNKGNFPGRFSGRQFSNSRSEMNVSTLELGDSALYLCASSFGEVSYNEQFFGPGTRLTVL.

This clonotype was found once. The chain combines TRBV11-2 with TRBJ1-2, with D hard to call. The CDR3 spans 12 residues. The germline V and J ends were trimmed by 2 bases and 6 bases, with 7 bases remaining between them. Germline V gene lookup returns CDR1 SGHAT and CDR2 FQNNGV. The chain's CDR3 is CASSLIPDGYTF. In DNA, the CDR3 is TGTGCCAGCAGCTTAATACCCGATGGCTACACCTTC.

The J gene is TRBJ2-1, the V gene TRBV6-4, with D possibly TRBD2 on 5 matching bases. Germline lookup yields CDR1 MRHNA and CDR2 SNTAGT. The ends were cut back, 4 bases at V and 0 bases at J, with 10 bases in the middle. There are 15 residues in the CDR3. The CDR3 nucleotides read TGTGCCAGCAGTGCCGGACTTTACTCCTACAATGAGCAGTTCTTC. This translates into CASSAGLYSYNEQFF.